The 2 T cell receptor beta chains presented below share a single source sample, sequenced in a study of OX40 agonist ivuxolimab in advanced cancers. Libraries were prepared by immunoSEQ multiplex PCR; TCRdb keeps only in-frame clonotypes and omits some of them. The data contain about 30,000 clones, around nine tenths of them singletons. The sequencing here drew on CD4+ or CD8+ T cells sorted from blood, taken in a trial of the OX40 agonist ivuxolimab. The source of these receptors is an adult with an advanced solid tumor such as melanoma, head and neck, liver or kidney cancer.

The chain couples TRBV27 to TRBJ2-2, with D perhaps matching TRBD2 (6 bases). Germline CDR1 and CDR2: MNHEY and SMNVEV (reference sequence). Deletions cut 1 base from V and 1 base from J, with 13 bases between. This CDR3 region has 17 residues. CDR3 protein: CASSLLLAGGNTGELFF. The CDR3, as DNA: TGTGCCAGCAGTTTATTGTTAGCCGGGGGGAACACCGGGGAGCTGTTTTTT.

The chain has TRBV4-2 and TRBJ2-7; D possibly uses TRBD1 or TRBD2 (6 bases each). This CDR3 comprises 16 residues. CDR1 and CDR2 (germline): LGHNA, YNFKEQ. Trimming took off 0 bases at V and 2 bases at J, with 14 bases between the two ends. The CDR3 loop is CASSQDGGGEPYEQYF. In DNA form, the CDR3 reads TGTGCCAGCAGCCAAGATGGGGGCGGGGAGCCCTACGAGCAGTACTTC.